This T cell receptor beta chain was observed in a study of T cells in women clearing cervical HPV infection. Germline V gives CDR1 LNHDA, CDR2 SQIVND (reference sequence). The CDR3 runs 14 residues. V dropped 2 bases and J dropped 2 bases, with 9 bases sitting between them. Remarks on this clone: The missing CDR3 end, 3 residues past where the read stops, is filled in from the germline J gene.

The repertoire was sequenced with immunoSEQ multiplex PCR; TCRdb's copy has only in-frame clones and lacks some. Recorded for this sample: approximately 52,000 clones. Sequenced input: blood buffy coat. This receptor was identified in a woman aged 18 to 75 with a cervical HPV16 infection that either progressed to CIN3+ or cleared (not recorded which). V usage is TRBV19 and J usage is TRBJ1-1; D uncertain. Incomplete CDR3 DNA: TGTGCCAGTAGTATAAGCCACTCCAACACTGAA. This encodes CASSISHSNTE. The entire CDR3 reads CASSISHSNTEAFF.